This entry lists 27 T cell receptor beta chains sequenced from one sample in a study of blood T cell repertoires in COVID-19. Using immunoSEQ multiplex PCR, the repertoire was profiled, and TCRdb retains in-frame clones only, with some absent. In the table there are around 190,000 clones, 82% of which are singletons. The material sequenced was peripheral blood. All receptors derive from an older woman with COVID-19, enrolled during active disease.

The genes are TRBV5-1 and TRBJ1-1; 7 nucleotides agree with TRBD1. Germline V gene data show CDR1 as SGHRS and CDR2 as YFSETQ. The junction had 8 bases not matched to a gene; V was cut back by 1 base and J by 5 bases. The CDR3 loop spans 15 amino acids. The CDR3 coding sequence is TGCGCCAGCAGCTTGTATCCAGGGGGAGCGACTGAAGCTTTCTTT. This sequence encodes CASSLYPGGATEAFF.

The CDR3, as DNA: TGTGCCAGTAGTCACGGACTAGCGGGGGGGACCGGGGAGCTGTTTTTT. Its translation is CASSHGLAGGTGELFF. The chain recombines TRBV19 with TRBJ2-2, with 15 bases aligning to TRBD2. Per the germline V gene, CDR1 is LNHDA and CDR2 is SQIVND (reference sequence). The trim removed 5 bases at V and 5 bases at J, leaving 3 bases unmatched. This CDR3 is 16 amino acids long.

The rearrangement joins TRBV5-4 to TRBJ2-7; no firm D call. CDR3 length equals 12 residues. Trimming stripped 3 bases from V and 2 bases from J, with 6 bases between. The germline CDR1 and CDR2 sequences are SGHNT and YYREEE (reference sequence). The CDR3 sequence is CASSSTTYEQYF. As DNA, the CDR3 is TGTGCCAGCAGCTCCACAACCTACGAGCAGTACTTC.

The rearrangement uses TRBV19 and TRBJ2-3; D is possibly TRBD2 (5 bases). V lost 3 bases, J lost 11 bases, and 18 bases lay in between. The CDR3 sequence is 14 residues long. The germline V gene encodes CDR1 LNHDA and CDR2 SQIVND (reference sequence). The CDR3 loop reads CASSMLFSGEGQYF. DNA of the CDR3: TGTGCCAGTAGTATGCTGTTCTCGGGCGAGGGGCAGTATTTT.

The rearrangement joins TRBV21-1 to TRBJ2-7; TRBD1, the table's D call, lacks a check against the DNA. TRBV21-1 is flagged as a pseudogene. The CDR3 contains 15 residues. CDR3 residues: CASSLRTGALYEQYF. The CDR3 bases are TGTGCCAGCAGCTTGCGGACAGGGGCCTTATACGAGCAGTACTTC.

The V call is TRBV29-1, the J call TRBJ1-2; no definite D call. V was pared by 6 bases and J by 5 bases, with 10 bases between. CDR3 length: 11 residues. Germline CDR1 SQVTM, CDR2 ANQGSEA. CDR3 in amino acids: CSVQAIYGYTF. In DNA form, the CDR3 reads TGCAGCGTCCAAGCCATTTATGGCTACACCTTC.

The CDR3 coding sequence is TGTGCCAGCAGCTTACAACTAGTACAAGAGACCCAGTACTTC. It specifies CASSLQLVQETQYF. The rearrangement joins TRBV7-9 to TRBJ2-5, with D perhaps TRBD2 (5 bases). From germline, CDR1 is SEHNR and CDR2 FQNEAQ (reference sequence). The CDR3 runs to 14 residues. V shed 2 bases and J shed 2 bases, with 9 bases lying between them.

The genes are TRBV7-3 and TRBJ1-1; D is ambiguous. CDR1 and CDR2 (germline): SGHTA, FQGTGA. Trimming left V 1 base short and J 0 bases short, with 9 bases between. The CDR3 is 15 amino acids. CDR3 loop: CASSLMAGMNTEAFF. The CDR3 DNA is TGTGCCAGCAGCTTAATGGCAGGCATGAACACTGAAGCTTTCTTT.

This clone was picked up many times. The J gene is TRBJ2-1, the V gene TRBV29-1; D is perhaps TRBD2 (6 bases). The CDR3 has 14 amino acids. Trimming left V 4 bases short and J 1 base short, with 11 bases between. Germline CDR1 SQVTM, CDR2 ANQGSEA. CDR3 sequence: CSVVWRESYNEQFF. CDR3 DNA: TGCAGCGTTGTATGGCGGGAATCCTACAATGAGCAGTTCTTC.

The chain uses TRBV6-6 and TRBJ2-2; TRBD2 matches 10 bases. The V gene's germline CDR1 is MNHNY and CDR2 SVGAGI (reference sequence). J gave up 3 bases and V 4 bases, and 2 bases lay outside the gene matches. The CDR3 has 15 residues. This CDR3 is CASSSLAGDTGELFF. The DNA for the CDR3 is TGTGCCAGCAGTTCGCTAGCGGGAGACACCGGGGAGCTGTTTTTT.

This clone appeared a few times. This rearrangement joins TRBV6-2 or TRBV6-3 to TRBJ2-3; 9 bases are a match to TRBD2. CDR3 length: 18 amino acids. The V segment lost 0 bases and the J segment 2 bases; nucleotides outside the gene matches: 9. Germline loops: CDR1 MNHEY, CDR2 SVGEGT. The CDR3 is CASSYSHDIAGATDTQYF. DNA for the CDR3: TGTGCCAGCAGTTACTCGCACGACATAGCGGGAGCCACAGATACGCAGTATTTT.

The CDR3 DNA is TGTGCCAGCAGCCAGAATTCACCCCTCCACTTT. Translated, it gives CASSQNSPLHF. The chain joins TRBV5-5 to TRBJ1-6; D unclear. Trimming removed 4 bases at V and 7 bases at J, with 3 bases between. The CDR3 spans 11 residues. The germline V gene encodes CDR1 SGHKS and CDR2 YYEKEE (reference sequence).

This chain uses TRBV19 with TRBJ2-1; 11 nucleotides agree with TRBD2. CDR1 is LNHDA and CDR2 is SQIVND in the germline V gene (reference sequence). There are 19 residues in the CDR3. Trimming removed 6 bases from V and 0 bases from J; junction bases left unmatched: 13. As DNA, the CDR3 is TGTGCCAGTAGCTTCGGAACTAGCGGGGGCCCCCTCTCCTACAATGAGCAGTTCTTC. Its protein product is CASSFGTSGGPLSYNEQFF. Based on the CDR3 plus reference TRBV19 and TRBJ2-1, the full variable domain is DGGITQSPKYLFRKEGQNVTLSCEQNLNHDAMYWYRQDPGQGLRLIYYSQIVNDFQKGDIAEGYSVSREKKESFPLTVTSAQKNPTAFYLCASSFGTSGGPLSYNEQFFGPGTRLTVL.

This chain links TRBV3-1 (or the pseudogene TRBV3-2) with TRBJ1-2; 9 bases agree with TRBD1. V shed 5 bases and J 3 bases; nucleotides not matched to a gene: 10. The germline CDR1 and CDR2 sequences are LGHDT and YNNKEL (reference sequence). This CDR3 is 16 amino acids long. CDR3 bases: TGTGCCAGCAGCTCTCCCGGGACAGGGCGGGACTATGGCTACACCTTC. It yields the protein CASSSPGTGRDYGYTF.

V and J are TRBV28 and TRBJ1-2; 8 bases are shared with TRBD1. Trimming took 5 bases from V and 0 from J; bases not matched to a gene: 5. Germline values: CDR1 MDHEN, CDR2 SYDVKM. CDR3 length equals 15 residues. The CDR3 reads CASSTGGQANYGYTF. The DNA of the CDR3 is TGTGCCAGCAGTACCGGGGGACAGGCTAACTATGGCTACACCTTC.

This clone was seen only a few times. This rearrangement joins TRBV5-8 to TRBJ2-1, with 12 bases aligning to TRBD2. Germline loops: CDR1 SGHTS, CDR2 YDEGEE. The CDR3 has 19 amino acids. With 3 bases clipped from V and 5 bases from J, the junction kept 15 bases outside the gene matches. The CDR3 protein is CASSSVHLAGGPKDNEQFF. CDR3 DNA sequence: TGTGCCAGCAGCTCCGTGCACCTAGCGGGAGGGCCGAAGGACAATGAGCAGTTCTTC. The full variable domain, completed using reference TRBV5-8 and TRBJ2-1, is EAGVTQSPTHLIKTRGQQATLRCSPISGHTSVYWYQQALGLGLQFLLWYDEGEERNRGNFPPRFSGRQFPNYSSELNVNALELEDSALYLCASSSVHLAGGPKDNEQFFGPGTRLTVL.

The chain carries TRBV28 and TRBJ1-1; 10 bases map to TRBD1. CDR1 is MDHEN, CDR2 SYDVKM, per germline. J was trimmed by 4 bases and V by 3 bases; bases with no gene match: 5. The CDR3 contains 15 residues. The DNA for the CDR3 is TGTGCCAGCAGTTTGGAGACAGGGGGCGGCACTGAAGCTTTCTTT. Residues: CASSLETGGGTEAFF.

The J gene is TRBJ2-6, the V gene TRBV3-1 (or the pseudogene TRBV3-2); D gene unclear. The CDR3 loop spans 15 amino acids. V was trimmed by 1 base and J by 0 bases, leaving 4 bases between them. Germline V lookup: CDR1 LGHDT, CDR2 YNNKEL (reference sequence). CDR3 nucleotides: TGTGCCAGCAGCCAAGGGGCCTCTGGGGCCAACGTCCTGACTTTC. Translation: CASSQGASGANVLTF.

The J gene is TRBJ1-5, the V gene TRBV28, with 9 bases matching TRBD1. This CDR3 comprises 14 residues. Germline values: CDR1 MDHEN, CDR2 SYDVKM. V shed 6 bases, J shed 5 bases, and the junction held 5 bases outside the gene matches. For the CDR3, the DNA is TGTGCCAGCAGCCGGGACAGGGTGCATCAGCCCCAGCATTTT. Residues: CASSRDRVHQPQHF.

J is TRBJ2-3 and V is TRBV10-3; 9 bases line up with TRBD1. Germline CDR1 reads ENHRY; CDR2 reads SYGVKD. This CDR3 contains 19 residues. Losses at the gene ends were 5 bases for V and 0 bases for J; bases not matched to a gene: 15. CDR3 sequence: CAISRATGTGLTSTDTQYF. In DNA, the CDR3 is TGTGCCATCAGTCGGGCCACCGGGACAGGGCTTACTAGCACAGATACGCAGTATTTT.

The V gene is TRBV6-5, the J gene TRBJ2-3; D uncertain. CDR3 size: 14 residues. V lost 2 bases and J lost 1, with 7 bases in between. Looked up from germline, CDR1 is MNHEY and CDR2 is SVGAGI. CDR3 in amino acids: CASSYSRGTDTQYF. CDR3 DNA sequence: TGTGCCAGCAGTTACAGTCGGGGCACAGATACGCAGTATTTT.

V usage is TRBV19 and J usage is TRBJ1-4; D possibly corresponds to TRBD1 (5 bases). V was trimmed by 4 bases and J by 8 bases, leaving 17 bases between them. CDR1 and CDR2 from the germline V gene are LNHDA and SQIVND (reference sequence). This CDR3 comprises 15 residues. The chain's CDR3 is CASSTGRRQGEKLFF. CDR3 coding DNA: TGTGCCAGTAGTACCGGACGCCGCCAGGGAGAAAAACTGTTTTTT.

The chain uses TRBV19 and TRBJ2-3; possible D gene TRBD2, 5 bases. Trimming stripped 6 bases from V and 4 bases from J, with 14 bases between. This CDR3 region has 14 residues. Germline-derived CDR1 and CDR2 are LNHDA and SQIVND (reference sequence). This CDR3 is CASSLGSWSDTQYF. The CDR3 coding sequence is TGTGCCAGTAGCCTAGGGAGTTGGTCAGATACGCAGTATTTT.

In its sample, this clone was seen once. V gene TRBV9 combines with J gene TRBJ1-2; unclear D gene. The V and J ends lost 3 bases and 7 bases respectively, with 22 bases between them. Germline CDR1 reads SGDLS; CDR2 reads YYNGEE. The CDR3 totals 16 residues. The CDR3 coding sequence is TGTGCCAGCAGCGCCAGCCCGCGGGTATCCCCTAGTGGCTACACCTTC. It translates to CASSASPRVSPSGYTF.

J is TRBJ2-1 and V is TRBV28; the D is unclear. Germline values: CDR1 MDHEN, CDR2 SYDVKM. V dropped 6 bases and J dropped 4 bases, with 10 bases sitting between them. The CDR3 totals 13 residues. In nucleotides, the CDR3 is TGTGCCAGCAGCACCCCTCGGTACAATGAGCAGTTCTTC. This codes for CASSTPRYNEQFF.

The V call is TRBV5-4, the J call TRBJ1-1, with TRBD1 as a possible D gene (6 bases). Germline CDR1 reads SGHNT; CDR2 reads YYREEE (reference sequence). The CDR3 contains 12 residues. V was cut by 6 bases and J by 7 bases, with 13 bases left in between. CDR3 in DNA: TGTGCCAGCACCCTCAGGGGAAATGAAGCTTTCTTT. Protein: CASTLRGNEAFF.

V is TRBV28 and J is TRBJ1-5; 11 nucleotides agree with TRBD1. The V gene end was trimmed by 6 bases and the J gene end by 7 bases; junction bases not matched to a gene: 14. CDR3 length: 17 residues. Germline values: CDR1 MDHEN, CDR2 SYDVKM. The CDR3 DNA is TGTGCCAGCAGCCCCGGGACAGGGACAGGGGGGTACCAGCCCCAGCATTTT. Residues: CASSPGTGTGGYQPQHF. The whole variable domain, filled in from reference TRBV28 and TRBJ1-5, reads DVKVTQSSRYLVKRTGEKVFLECVQDMDHENMFWYRQDPGLGLRLIYFSYDVKMKEKGDIPEGYSVSREKKERFSLILESASTNQTSMYLCASSPGTGTGGYQPQHFGDGTRLSIL.